Listed here is a single T cell receptor beta chain. Its specific antigen is unknown. No base quality values were provided; no much bigger clone lies one nucleotide off. The data stem from a study of blood T cell repertoires in COVID-19 (dated by TCRdb to the early 2020s). For the wider study: Samples covering the acute and convalescent phases of COVID-19 were provided by collaborators in the United States, Italy and Spain. The prospective study material was composed of cDNA or gDNA derived from T cells, B-cell-depleted T cells, or PBMCs. The dataset comprised deeply sampled blood TCRbeta repertoires from subjects exposed to, actively infected with, or recovered from COVID-19. The repertoires were made available in a free public database intended to serve as a resource for research on the immune response to SARS-CoV-2. The samples were drawn from the first 160 participants of the ongoing ImmuneRACE study and from some 1,300 subjects provided by 6 global collaborators. Nearly every sample came with metadata listing a de-identified subject ID, COVID-19 status, age in years and sex. HLA class I and class II types, where available, came from metadata supplied by the sample provider rather than from assay-based typing.

A second Seattle source provided samples from volunteer blood donors who had recovered from COVID-19. Whole blood was collected in K2EDTA tubes by collaborating institutions according to the institutions' own protocols. For TCRbeta analysis, collaborators shipped samples in one of three forms: frozen whole blood, isolated PBMCs, or DNA extracted from either of those sample types. The immunoSEQ Assay, a bias-controlled multiplex PCR, was used to amplify TCRbeta CDR3 regions from genomic DNA. In the authors' own workflow: The number of nucleated cells in each sample was estimated from the amplification of reference gene primers within the assay. To quantify the absolute abundance of each unique TCRbeta CDR3 rearrangement, sequence reads were collapsed and filtered. Productive Simpson clonality was computed per sample as the square root of Simpson's diversity index over productive rearrangements. Here the immuneACCESS table is served through TCRdb, limited to in-frame sequences with V and J called. Missing clones are a known gap in these copies; in checked studies unresolved V genes cover under half, and the rest lacks a known reason. The V and J calls and clone size are taken from that table; D and trimming were inferred from the DNA. Recorded for this sample are 200,000 to 300,000 clones; 86% of them occurred a single time. Together, the top ten hold around 10% of the sample.

The CDR3 numbers 17 residues from cysteine through phenylalanine. Only CDR3 DNA remains: 51 bases, in frame from the first base. CDR1 LNHDA and CDR2 SQIVND are derived from the germline V gene (reference sequence). From V the trimming removes 2 bases and from J it removes 0 bases, while the gene matches leave 7 bases of the junction unaccounted for. General findings and caveats noted by the study authors: Clinical and demographic metadata were provided uncurated, with the amount varying by source and participant.

The receptor was isolated from a man aged 40-49 years who had recovered from COVID-19. The chain is made from TRBV19 and TRBJ2-1; 7 of the junction bases match TRBD2. Sequencing was carried out using peripheral blood. CDR3 region: CASSISRGWSSYNEQFF. Read as DNA, the sequence is TGTGCCAGTAGTATATCGCGGGGGTGGAGCTCCTACAATGAGCAGTTCTTC.